Listed below are T cell receptor beta chains from one sample, sequenced in a study of long-term antiretroviral therapy in people with HIV. Sequenced by immunoSEQ multiplex PCR; TCRdb stores in-frame clones only, minus some. Here the sample spans about 48,000 clones, roughly four fifths being singletons. The sample in question was unsorted PBMCs, obtained 0.8 years after starting antiretroviral therapy. These receptors originate from a woman aged 18-30 years with HIV. CDR3s include the opening cysteine and the closing phenylalanine or tryptophan. D genes are given only for firm matches. Rows may omit the clone size; those that give it use once, few, many or a size class.

D | J | size | V | DNA | CDR3
- | TRBJ2-5 | - | TRBV27 | TGTGCCAGCAGCCGTAGCGGAGCCCAAGAGACCCAGTACTTC | CASSRSGAQETQYF
TRBD1 | TRBJ2-5 | few | TRBV19 | TGTGCCAGTACGACAGGGTCAGAGACCCAGTACTTC | CASTTGSETQYF
- | TRBJ2-3 | - | TRBV7-2 | TGTGCCAGCAGCTTAAGGGTTAGCGCCCGCACAGATACGCAGTATTTT | CASSLRVSARTDTQYF
- | TRBJ1-3 | - | TRBV7-8 | TGTGCCAGCAGCTTAGGGGGCGAAAACACCATATATTTT | CASSLGGENTIYF
TRBD2 | TRBJ2-7 | - | TRBV18 | TGTGCCAGCTCACCACCCACGGGGGGGCCCGGATCCTACGAGCAGTACTTC | CASSPPTGGPGSYEQYF
TRBD1 | TRBJ1-2 | - | TRBV29-1 | TGCAGTGGACAGGGCTACTATGGCTACACCTTC | CSGQGYYGYTF
- | TRBJ2-1 | - | TRBV19 | TGTGCCAGTGGGAACACAGGGAGCTCCTACAATGAGCAGTTCTTC | CASGNTGSSYNEQFF
- | TRBJ2-7 | few | TRBV19 | TGTGCCAGTAGTATGGGTCTGGGGGCCCTAGGGGAGCAGTACTTC | CASSMGLGALGEQYF
TRBD2 | TRBJ2-7 | - | TRBV11-3 | TGTGCCAGCAGTTCCGGGGGGACGGAAGAGCAGTACTTC | CASSSGGTEEQYF
- | TRBJ1-2 | - | TRBV19 | TGTGCCAGTAGTATTGGTTCCGGGGCCATATCACTCTATGGCTACACCTTC | CASSIGSGAISLYGYTF
- | TRBJ2-2 | - | TRBV11-2 | TGTGCCAGCAGCTCTCTAGGGGAGCTGTTTTTT | CASSSLGELFF
- | TRBJ2-1 | - | TRBV15 | TGTGCCACCAGCAGGCCGGGAGCGAACAATGAGCAGTTCTTC | CATSRPGANNEQFF
- | TRBJ2-6 | - | TRBV7-2 | TGTGCCAGCAGCTTAGCCATTTTCTCTGGGGCCAACGTCCTGACTTTC | CASSLAIFSGANVLTF
- | TRBJ2-7 | - | TRBV28 | TGTGCCAGCAGCCTCCGACTAGGGGCAGGCGAGCAGTACTTC | CASSLRLGAGEQYF
- | TRBJ1-4 | - | TRBV4-3 | TGCGCCAGCAGCCAAGATGGGGGCGCAACTAATGAAAAACTGTTTTTT | CASSQDGGATNEKLFF
TRBD2 | TRBJ2-7 | - | TRBV9 | TGTGCCAGCAGCGCAGTAGCGGGGAGCGACGAGCAGTACTTC | CASSAVAGSDEQYF
- | TRBJ1-1 | - | TRBV9 | TGTGCCAGCAGCGTAGGGGGCATGAACACTGAAGCTTTCTTT | CASSVGGMNTEAFF
- | TRBJ2-7 | few | TRBV6-6 | TGTGCCAGCAGAAGGGGGACCGGCATCGACGAGCAGTACTTC | CASRRGTGIDEQYF
TRBD2 | TRBJ2-3 | - | TRBV19 | TGTGCCAGTAGTGGGGGACTAGCGGGAGCCCCCCACACAGATACGCAGTATTTT | CASSGGLAGAPHTDTQYF
- | TRBJ1-5 | - | TRBV5-1 | TGCGCCAGCAGCTTGGCCGGAGAGCCCCAGCATTTT | CASSLAGEPQHF
TRBD1 | TRBJ2-3 | - | TRBV6-5 | TGTGCCAGCAGTAGAGTACAGGGGGCTGTAGATACGCAGTATTTT | CASSRVQGAVDTQYF
- | TRBJ2-3 | - | TRBV5-8 | TGTGCCAGCAGCTTGGGTGTCACCCTCGTACACCCAGATACGCAGTATTTT | CASSLGVTLVHPDTQYF
- | TRBJ1-1 | - | TRBV6-5 | TGTGCCAGCAGTTTGGGAGTAGGTGCCACTGAAGCTTTCTTT | CASSLGVGATEAFF
TRBD2 | TRBJ2-3 | - | TRBV15 | TGTGCCACCAAAACTAGCGGGATAAGCACAGATACGCAGTATTTT | CATKTSGISTDTQYF
- | TRBJ1-1 | - | TRBV11-2 | TGTGCCAGCAGCGCGGGCCTGCCCTACTCCCCTGAAGCTTTCTTT | CASSAGLPYSPEAFF
- | TRBJ2-1 | once | TRBV7-3 | TGTGCCAGCAGGGAAGGGGGACGGGACCAGCAGTTCTTC | CASREGGRDQQFF
TRBD2 | TRBJ2-7 | - | TRBV19 | TGTGCCAGTAGTATAGCGGGAGGGCCTCTCGAGCAGTACTTC | CASSIAGGPLEQYF
- | TRBJ2-1 | - | TRBV27 | TGTGCCAGCAGTTACGGGTTGATAGCACGAGAGCAGTTCTTC | CASSYGLIAREQFF
TRBD1 | TRBJ2-7 | few | TRBV27 | TGTGCCAGCAGTCCCCGGGACAGGGTAAGGGAGCAGTACTTC | CASSPRDRVREQYF
- | TRBJ2-3 | - | TRBV28 | TGTGCCAGCAGTTTTGGGGTTGGGAGGACAGATACGCAGTATTTT | CASSFGVGRTDTQYF
- | TRBJ2-3 | - | TRBV19 | TGTGCCACTGCCCCATTTGTGGTAGGGCTCACAGATACGCAGTATTTT | CATAPFVVGLTDTQYF
TRBD2 | TRBJ2-1 | - | TRBV7-8 | TGTGCCAGCAGCTTGTTCGGACTAGCGGGTTACAATGAGCAGTTCTTC | CASSLFGLAGYNEQFF
TRBD1 | TRBJ1-2 | - | TRBV13 | TGTGCCAGCAGCTTAAAAGTAACCGGGACAGGGTGGGGCTACACCTTC | CASSLKVTGTGWGYTF
- | TRBJ1-2 | - | TRBV7-8 | TGTGCCAGCACAAACGGACGGGGGAGCTATGGCTACACCTTC | CASTNGRGSYGYTF
TRBD1 | TRBJ1-2 | - | TRBV9 | TGTGCCAGCAGCTCCTTACAGGGGGATTACTATGGCTACACCTTC | CASSSLQGDYYGYTF
- | TRBJ2-7 | - | TRBV25-1 | TGTGCCAGCAGGGGGGGTCAGGCGGGACACGGCCGCGAGCAGTACTTC | CASRGGQAGHGREQYF
- | TRBJ2-7 | - | TRBV7-3 | TGTGCCAGCAGCTTAGGCGGATTGAACGAGCAGTACTTC | CASSLGGLNEQYF
- | TRBJ2-1 | - | TRBV5-1 | TGCGCCAGCAGCCAAGAAGGACCTTGGAATGAGCAGTTCTTC | CASSQEGPWNEQFF
- | TRBJ2-5 | - | TRBV27 | TGTGCCAGCACCCTTCGTCACGCGGCCCAGTACTTC | CASTLRHAAQYF
- | TRBJ2-1 | - | TRBV5-1 | TGCGCCAGCAGCTTGTCCAGGACGAATGAGCAGTTCTTC | CASSLSRTNEQFF
TRBD2 | TRBJ2-7 | - | TRBV27 | TGTGCCAGCAGTCCCAGGACTAGCGGGAGGAGCTCCTACGAGCAGTACTTC | CASSPRTSGRSSYEQYF
- | TRBJ2-3 | - | TRBV11-2 | TGTGCCAGCAGCGTGAGTAACCCGGACACAGATACGCAGTATTTT | CASSVSNPDTDTQYF
- | TRBJ2-3 | few | TRBV7-2 | TGTGCCAGCAGCTCGCGATTTGATACGCAGTATTTT | CASSSRFDTQYF
- | TRBJ2-7 | - | TRBV6-5 | TGTGCCAGCAGTTACTCTTGGCAGGGGTCCCTCGAGCAGTACTTC | CASSYSWQGSLEQYF
TRBD2 | TRBJ2-3 | - | TRBV7-2 | TGTGCCAGCAGCTTAGATCTACTAGCGGGAGCAGATACGCAGTATTTT | CASSLDLLAGADTQYF
TRBD1 | TRBJ2-2 | - | TRBV14 | TGTGCCAGCAGCCACAGGACAGGACGACTAACCGGGGAGCTGTTTTTT | CASSHRTGRLTGELFF
TRBD2 | TRBJ2-7 | few | TRBV27 | TGTGCCAGCAGTTCTACTAGCGGACCCTACGAGCAGTACTTC | CASSSTSGPYEQYF
TRBD1 | TRBJ1-2 | - | TRBV28 | TGTGCCAGCAGTTCGATTGGGACAGAATACTTCTATGGCTACACCTTC | CASSSIGTEYFYGYTF